The T cell receptor (beta chain) under discussion was sequenced for a study of blood T cell repertoires in COVID-19. Sequencing used immunoSEQ multiplex PCR; TCRdb keeps in-frame clones, though not all of them. The sample holds some 450,000 clones, about nine tenths seen once. This CDR3 comprises 13 residues. Trimming took 10 bases from V and 1 from J; bases not matched to a gene: 4. The receptor comes from a woman aged 50 to 65 with COVID-19, enrolled during active disease. The V and J genes are TRBV12-3 or TRBV12-4 and TRBJ2-1; TRBD1 aligns across 7 bases. Sequencing was carried out using peripheral blood. The CDR3 bases are TGTGCCATCCAGACAGGGTCCTACAATGAGCAGTTCTTC. Its protein is CAIQTGSYNEQFF.